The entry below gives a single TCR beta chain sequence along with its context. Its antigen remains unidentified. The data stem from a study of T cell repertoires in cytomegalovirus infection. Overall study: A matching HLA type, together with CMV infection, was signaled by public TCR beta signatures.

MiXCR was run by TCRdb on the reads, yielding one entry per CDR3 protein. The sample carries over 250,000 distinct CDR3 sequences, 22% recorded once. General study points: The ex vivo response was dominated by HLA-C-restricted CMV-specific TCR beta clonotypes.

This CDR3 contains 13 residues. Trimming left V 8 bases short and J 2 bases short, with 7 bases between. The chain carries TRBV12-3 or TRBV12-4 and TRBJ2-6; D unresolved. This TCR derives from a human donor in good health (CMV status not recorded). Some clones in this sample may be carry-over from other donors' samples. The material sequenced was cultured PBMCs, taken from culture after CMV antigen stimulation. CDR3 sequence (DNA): TGTGCCAGCTTAAACCCTGGGGCCAACGTCCTGACTTTC. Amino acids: CASLNPGANVLTF.